The entry below describes one T cell receptor beta chain. Its antigen specificity is not known. No much larger clone is present one base from it, and per-base qualities are unavailable. The germline V gene provides CDR1 KGHSH and CDR2 LQKENI. Deletion took 2 bases off V and 5 bases off J, with a span of 12 bases between the germline ends. The CDR3 runs 14 residues from the cysteine to the phenylalanine. Just CDR3 DNA is preserved here, 42 bases in frame from base 1. The CDR3 regions of human TCRbeta chains were analyzed by immunosequencing. Processing in the source paper ran as follows. TCRs in the repertoires were matched against a reference library of SARS-CoV-2-specific TCRs that had been generated with the MIRA antigen-specificity platform. Breadth was defined as the fraction of unique TCRs that were SARS-CoV-2-associated. Depth was defined as the fraction of total T cells that were SARS-CoV-2-associated. Using the MIRA data, each spike-specific TCR was assigned both to the spike region to which the TCR was reactive and to a CD4 or CD8 class. Log10-transformed breadth and depth values were compared by one-way ANOVA with Sidak's multiple comparisons tests. Sourced from immuneACCESS, this table was stored by TCRdb with only in-frame sequences that have V and J called. A share of the clones is absent; for the studies checked, an unresolved V gene accounts for under half, and the remainder has no known explanation. V, J and clone size derive from that table, while D and trimming were established from the DNA sequence. The sample contains over 150,000 clones, approximately 87% of them found a single time. The top ten hold roughly 4% of the sample.

Read against the paper, the sample's time point label means: about 28 days (+/-7) after the second vaccine dose. AZD1222 recipients given second doses at about 4 weeks or at about 12 weeks were pooled, since spike-specific TCR depth and breadth were not found to differ between the two schedules. Samples from vaccinated people were obtained from the UK trials COV001 and COV002, which included a single-blind randomized controlled phase 2/3 trial of AZD1222 (ChAdOx1 nCoV-19) in healthy adults. Trial participant PBMC samples were collected at day 0 and day 28 after the second dose for TCRbeta chain sequencing. These data belong to a study of T cell responses to AZD1222 COVID-19 vaccine (dated by TCRdb to the early 2020s). For the wider study: TCR sequencing covered some 250 trial participants: nearly 210 given two doses of AZD1222 and 26 given two doses of MenACWY control vaccine. Trial participants were enrolled by age into 18-55, 56-69 and 70-plus year subgroups, with roughly 160, 29 and 62 TCR-sequenced participants respectively. Results and caveats for the whole study, not just this receptor: Spike-specific TCR breadth and depth rose significantly after two AZD1222 doses compared with day 0 and with MenACWY recipients. Reportedly, almost half of the unique spike-specific TCRs recognized epitopes lying outside the regions that are mutated in the B.1.351 and B.1.1.7 variants. Because no day 14 peak-response samples were available, the repertoires could be characterized only after the peak T cell response. Conclusions about previously exposed vaccinees are limited, since just five to seven AZD1222 recipients were seropositive for SARS-CoV-2 at baseline. The whole spike protein was spanned by vaccine-associated CD4 TCRs, and dominant responses were seen in regions 160-218 and 743-854. The 56-69-year group was small, and its depth increase did not reach significance, likely because of low power. Most participants were white British and females outnumbered males, and the authors suggested that clonal diversity may have been underestimated.

The sequence came from an adult who received the AZD1222 COVID-19 vaccine. Sequencing was performed on peripheral blood, taken 28 days after the second AZD1222 dose. The rearrangement joined TRBV18 to TRBJ2-5; D gene: possibly TRBD1, on 6 matching bases. The nucleotide sequence is TGTGCCAGCTCACCAAGTAGGGGGACGGAGACCCAGTACTTC. This is translated as CASSPSRGTETQYF. Joined to the reference TRBV18 and TRBJ2-5 proteins, this CDR3 gives the full variable domain: NAGVMQNPRHLVRRRGQEARLRCSPMKGHSHVYWYRQLPEEGLKFMVYLQKENIIDESGMPKERFSAEFPKEGPSILRIQQVVRGDSAAYFCASSPSRGTETQYFGPGTRLLVL.